This T cell receptor (beta chain) was sequenced during a study of blood T cell repertoires in COVID-19. At the level of the study: Sample material is recorded as cDNA or gDNA derived from T cells, B-cell-depleted T cells, or PBMCs.

The germline V gene has CDR1 KGHSH and CDR2 LQKENI. This CDR3 contains 15 residues. Germline trimming cut 5 bases from V and 6 bases from J; bases unmatched to any gene: 8. Here immunoSEQ multiplex PCR was the method, and the copy in TCRdb shows in-frame clones only, minus some. This sample yields about 240,000 clones, of which around 90% are seen a single time; around 0.83% belongs to the top ten. The sample was peripheral blood. This chain uses TRBV18 with TRBJ2-2; TRBD1 matches 8 bases. The receptor's source is a man aged 30-40 years with COVID-19, enrolled during active disease. The CDR3 DNA follows: TGTGCCAGCTCAACATTGAAGGACAGGGCCGGGGAGCTGTTTTTT. It is translated as CASSTLKDRAGELFF.